Listed below are T cell receptor beta chains from one sample, sequenced in a study of OX40 agonist ivuxolimab in advanced cancers. The data were produced by immunoSEQ multiplex PCR, yet TCRdb's version contains in-frame clones alone and is incomplete. The sample comprises around 36,000 clones, roughly 84% of which are singletons, and roughly 15% rests with the top ten. The sequencing here drew on CD4+ or CD8+ T cells sorted from blood, taken in a trial of the OX40 agonist ivuxolimab. The receptors were sampled from an adult with an advanced solid tumor such as melanoma, head and neck, liver or kidney cancer. Each CDR3 is given with its conserved first and last residue. Each record gives: V gene, J gene, clone size, D gene, CDR3 protein, CDR3 DNA. D genes are given only for firm matches. Expanded clones get a size class; other rows say once, few or many, or leave the size out.

V: TRBV10-3
J: TRBJ2-7
size: NA
D: TRBD1
CDR3: CAISESRGTGSAEQYF
DNA: TGTGCCATCAGTGAGTCGAGAGGGACAGGGTCTGCCGAGCAGTACTTC

V: TRBV11-2
J: TRBJ1-6
size: NA
D: TRBD1
CDR3: CASSLQGNNSPLHF
DNA: TGTGCCAGCAGCCTACAGGGGAACAATTCACCCCTCCACTTT

V: TRBV11-2
J: TRBJ1-2
size: once
D: NA
CDR3: CASRDISAYGYTF
DNA: TGTGCCAGCAGAGACATTTCGGCTTATGGCTACACCTTC

V: TRBV7-6
J: TRBJ2-1
size: few
D: NA
CDR3: CASSFGGGWNEQFF
DNA: TGTGCCAGCAGCTTTGGTGGAGGGTGGAATGAGCAGTTCTTC

V: TRBV4-1
J: TRBJ2-1
size: NA
D: NA
CDR3: CASSQLVGNEQFF
DNA: TGCGCCAGCAGCCAATTAGTTGGTAATGAGCAGTTCTTC

V: TRBV5-1
J: TRBJ1-4
size: few
D: NA
CDR3: CASSHNPTNEKLFF
DNA: TGCGCCAGCTCACACAACCCAACTAATGAAAAACTGTTTTTT

V: TRBV7-2
J: TRBJ1-2
size: NA
D: NA
CDR3: CASSSGGNSYGYTF
DNA: TGTGCCAGCAGCTCTGGGGGGAACAGCTATGGCTACACCTTC

V: TRBV5-1
J: TRBJ2-7
size: NA
D: NA
CDR3: CASSLGASLGVYEQYF
DNA: TGCGCCAGCAGCTTGGGGGCGTCCCTCGGGGTCTACGAGCAGTACTTC

V: TRBV5-6
J: TRBJ2-7
size: NA
D: NA
CDR3: CASSLGSVRGEQYF
DNA: TGTGCCAGCAGCTTGGGATCGGTAAGGGGCGAGCAGTACTTC

V: TRBV27
J: TRBJ2-3
size: NA
D: NA
CDR3: CASSFVYGDTQYF
DNA: TGTGCCAGCAGTTTCGTTTATGGAGATACGCAGTATTTT

V: TRBV28
J: TRBJ2-1
size: NA
D: NA
CDR3: CASSRSPYNEQFF
DNA: TGTGCCAGCAGCCGGAGCCCCTACAATGAGCAGTTCTTC

V: TRBV12-2
J: TRBJ1-1
size: NA
D: NA
CDR3: CASRPPRRKDTIPSTEAFF
DNA: TGTGCAAGTCGCCCCCCCAGACGAAAGGACACGATACCGAGCACTGAAGCTTTCTTT